These 18 T cell receptor beta chains originate from one sample sequenced in a study of breast tumors, draining lymph nodes, adjacent tissues. In TCRdb, the multiplex PCR reads were re-called with MiXCR into one record per CDR3 protein. The data hold 55,000 to 75,000 distinct CDR3 sequences, with less than 45% observed a single time. Sequenced: breast tumor tissue. The receptor set was obtained from a female donor with breast cancer. Some clones in this sample may be carry-over from other donors' samples.

The chain couples TRBV18 to TRBJ2-3, with TRBD2 matching 8 bases. This CDR3 contains 13 residues. Germline trimming cut 1 base from V and 9 bases from J; bases unmatched to any gene: 3. Germline CDR1 and CDR2: KGHSH and LQKENI. CDR3 coding DNA: TGTGCCAGCTCACCACGGGGCGGGGGGACGCAGTATTTT. Its protein is CASSPRGGGTQYF.

This clonotype was seen a handful of times. The chain recombines TRBV20-1 with TRBJ1-1; TRBD1 matches at 7 bases. Germline trimming cut 3 bases from V and 11 bases from J; bases unmatched to any gene: 9. Germline CDR1 is DFQATT and CDR2 is SNEGSKA (reference sequence). This CDR3 region has 12 residues. The CDR3 spells CSASLQGIAAFF. CDR3 nucleotide sequence: TGCAGTGCTAGCTTACAGGGGATCGCGGCTTTCTTT.

This clonotype was seen only once. This may be a read error: a much more frequent sequence differs by one nucleotide. Because it lacks the conserved phenylalanine or tryptophan at the end, this CDR3 is likely a read error. The chain has TRBV3-1 and TRBJ1-2; weak D call: TRBD1 (5 bases). The CDR3 is 17 residues long. V was cut by 1 base and J by 5 bases, with 20 bases left in between. Germline CDR1 reads LGHDT; CDR2 reads YNNKEL (reference sequence). The CDR3 DNA reads TGTGCCAGCAGCCAAGTAGATGGGGGAAAGGAAGGGTATGGCTACACCTCC. Translation: CASSQVDGGKEGYGYTS.

Ten or more counts support this clonotype. The rearrangement links TRBV4-2 to TRBJ2-7, with D hard to call. CDR3 length: 11 residues. Trimming took off 1 base at V and 6 bases at J, with 4 bases between the two ends. Germline CDR1 LGHNA, CDR2 YNFKEQ. The CDR3 here is CASSQAAEQYF. The CDR3, as DNA: TGTGCCAGCAGCCAAGCTGCCGAGCAGTACTTC.

For this clonotype: The junction and the germline gene differ at one end; a read error may be behind it. The J gene is TRBJ2-3, the V gene TRBV9, with TRBD1 as a possible D gene (5 bases). This CDR3 spans 13 amino acids. Germline V gene sequence: CDR1 SGDLS, CDR2 YYNGEE. The CDR3 DNA sequence: TGTGCCAGCAGCGTAGAGAGCACAGGTACGCAGTACTTT. Translated: CASSVESTGTQYF.

In its sample, this clonotype was seen many times. This chain joins TRBV19 and TRBJ1-2; no firm D call. The CDR3 spans 13 residues. Trimming shortened V by 6 bases and J by 4 bases, and 12 bases separated the two germline ends. In germline, CDR1 is LNHDA, CDR2 SQIVND (reference sequence). The CDR3 loop reads CASRGTYFYGYTF. CDR3 sequence (DNA): TGTGCCAGTAGGGGCACCTATTTCTATGGCTACACCTTC.

A word on this clonotype: This sequence may be a read error, since a much larger clone differs from it by one base. In DNA, the CDR3 is TGTGCCAGCAGTTTAGATTTATGCACTGAAGCTTTCTTT. Translation: CASSLDLCTEAFF. The chain is built from TRBV12-3 or TRBV12-4 and TRBJ1-1; D gene uncertain. V was pared by 1 base and J by 4 bases, with 7 bases between. The CDR3 has 13 amino acids.

The chain couples TRBV20-1 to TRBJ1-3; D unresolved. V dropped 2 bases and J dropped 8 bases, with 25 bases sitting between them. Germline values: CDR1 DFQATT, CDR2 SNEGSKA (reference sequence). CDR3 length equals 17 residues. This CDR3 is CSARLARLAGHGYTIYF. The CDR3 DNA reads as TGCAGTGCTAGATTGGCCCGGCTGGCTGGGCATGGCTACACCATATATTTT.

Regarding this clonotype: Without the conserved terminal phenylalanine or tryptophan, this CDR3 likely stems from a read error. The J gene is TRBJ2-2, the V gene TRBV12-3 or TRBV12-4; D may be TRBD2 (6 bases). The CDR3 runs 15 residues. The CDR3 sequence is CASSFGAGYTGELFS. CDR3 DNA: TGTGCCAGCAGTTTCGGAGCGGGCTACACTGGGGAGCTGTTTTCT.

This clonotype appeared many times. The chain carries TRBV7-9 and TRBJ2-7, with no clear D. The CDR3 runs 13 residues. CDR1 is SEHNR, CDR2 FQNEAQ, per germline (reference sequence). Trimming stripped 5 bases from V and 5 bases from J, with 13 bases between. CDR3 loop: CASSPTVWDEQYF. The CDR3 DNA sequence: TGTGCCAGCAGCCCTACAGTGTGGGACGAGCAGTACTTC. Filled out from reference TRBV7-9 and TRBJ2-7, the complete variable domain reads DTGVSQNPRHKITKRGQNVTFRCDPISEHNRLYWYRQTLGQGPEFLTYFQNEAQLEKSRLLSDRFSAERPKGSFSTLEIQRTEQGDSAMYLCASSPTVWDEQYFGPGTRLTVT.

This clonotype was seen at least ten times. This sequence joins TRBV28 and TRBJ1-4; no firm D call. Germline-derived CDR1 and CDR2 are MDHEN and SYDVKM. V lost 3 bases, J lost 3 bases, and 11 bases lay in between. This CDR3 has 15 amino acids. The CDR3 loop reads CASSFAELANEKLFF. CDR3 nucleotides: TGTGCCAGCAGTTTCGCGGAGCTGGCTAATGAAAAACTGTTTTTT.

This clonotype was seen only a few times. The chain couples TRBV20-1 to TRBJ1-1; D gene uncertain. V dropped 0 bases and J dropped 11 bases, with 10 bases sitting between them. The CDR3 is 11 amino acids. Germline CDR1 reads DFQATT; CDR2 reads SNEGSKA (reference sequence). CDR3 in DNA: TGCAGTGCTAGAGATCGTTTAAGTGCTTTCTTT. Protein sequence: CSARDRLSAFF.

This chain links TRBV4-1 with TRBJ2-5; D call uncertain. The CDR3 totals 15 residues. Germline CDR1 and CDR2: MGHRA and YSYEKL. V gave up 1 base and J gave up 7 bases, with 16 bases separating them. CDR3 nucleotides: TGCGCCAGCAGCCAAGCACCTAAGGCGGTAGGGACCCAGTACTTC. Its translation is CASSQAPKAVGTQYF.

The chain employs TRBV29-1 and TRBJ2-3; D could derive from TRBD1 or TRBD2 (7 bases each). This CDR3 has 16 residues. Germline V lookup: CDR1 SQVTM, CDR2 ANQGSEA. Deletions cut 5 bases from V and 3 bases from J, with 21 bases between. As DNA, the CDR3 is TGCAGCGTTCACACAACAGGGGACTATTCTACAGATACGCAGTATTTT. The encoded protein is CSVHTTGDYSTDTQYF.

This clonotype showed up many times. The V and J genes are TRBV29-1 and TRBJ1-2; tentative D call: TRBD1 (6 bases). The germline V gene encodes CDR1 SQVTM and CDR2 ANQGSEA. Trimming shortened V by 1 base and J by 5 bases, and 8 bases separated the two germline ends. The CDR3 is made up of 12 amino acids. CDR3 amino acids: CSVEGTDYGYTF. The CDR3 DNA reads TGCAGCGTTGAAGGGACAGATTATGGCTACACCTTC. Full variable domain (remainder filled in from reference TRBV29-1 and TRBJ1-2): SAVISQKPSRDICQRGTSLTIQCQVDSQVTMMFWYRQQPGQSLTLIATANQGSEATYESGFVIDKFPISRPNLTFSTLTVSNMSPEDSSIYLCSVEGTDYGYTFGSGTRLTVV.

This clonotype has ten or more counts. The V call is TRBV7-2, the J call TRBJ1-2; D is unresolved. This CDR3 is 15 amino acids long. CDR1 SGHTA and CDR2 FQGNSA come from the germline V gene. Trimming pared 5 bases from V and 7 bases from J, leaving 20 bases between. The CDR3 nucleotides are TGTGCCAGCAGCCCACGGACCGCGGGGAAGGGTGGCTACACCTTC. It is translated as CASSPRTAGKGGYTF.

Ten or more counts support this clonotype. A much larger clone differs from this one at a single base, so this may be a read error. The rearrangement links TRBV20-1 to TRBJ2-7; D not resolved. This CDR3 comprises 13 residues. Germline CDR1 is DFQATT and CDR2 is SNEGSKA (reference sequence). The CDR3 loop is CSASKAYPYAQYF. The DNA for the CDR3 is TGCAGTGCCTCCAAAGCGTACCCCTACGCGCAGTACTTC.

This sequence joins TRBV20-1 and TRBJ2-2; TRBD2 aligns across 13 bases. Germline CDR1 is DFQATT and CDR2 is SNEGSKA (reference sequence). The trim removed 2 bases at V and 6 bases at J, leaving 3 bases unmatched. The CDR3 has 15 residues. CDR3 sequence: CSARTSGRAPGELFF. The DNA of the CDR3 is TGCAGTGCTAGAACTAGCGGGAGGGCCCCCGGGGAGCTGTTTTTT.